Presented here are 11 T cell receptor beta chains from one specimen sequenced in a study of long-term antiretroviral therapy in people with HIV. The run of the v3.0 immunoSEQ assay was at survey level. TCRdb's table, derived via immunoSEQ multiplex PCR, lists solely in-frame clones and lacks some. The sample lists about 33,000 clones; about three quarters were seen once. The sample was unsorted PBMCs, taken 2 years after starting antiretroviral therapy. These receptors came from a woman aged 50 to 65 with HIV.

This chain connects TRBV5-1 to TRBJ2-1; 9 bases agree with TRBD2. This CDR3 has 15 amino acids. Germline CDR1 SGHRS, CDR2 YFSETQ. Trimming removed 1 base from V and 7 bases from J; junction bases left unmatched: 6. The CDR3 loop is CASSLTAGGGNEQFF. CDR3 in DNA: TGCGCCAGCAGCTTGACTGCGGGGGGGGGAAATGAGCAGTTCTTC.

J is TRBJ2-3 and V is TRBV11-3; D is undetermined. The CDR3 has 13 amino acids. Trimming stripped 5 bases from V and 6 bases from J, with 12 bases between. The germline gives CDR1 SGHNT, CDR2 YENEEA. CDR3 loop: CASSQSWRDTQYF. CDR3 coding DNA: TGTGCCAGCAGCCAATCATGGCGGGATACGCAGTATTTT.

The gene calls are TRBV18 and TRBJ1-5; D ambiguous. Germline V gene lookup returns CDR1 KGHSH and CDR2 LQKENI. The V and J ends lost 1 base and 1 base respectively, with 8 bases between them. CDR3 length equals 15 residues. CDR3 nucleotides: TGTGCCAGCTCACCACGGTCAGGAAGCAATCAGCCCCAGCATTTT. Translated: CASSPRSGSNQPQHF.

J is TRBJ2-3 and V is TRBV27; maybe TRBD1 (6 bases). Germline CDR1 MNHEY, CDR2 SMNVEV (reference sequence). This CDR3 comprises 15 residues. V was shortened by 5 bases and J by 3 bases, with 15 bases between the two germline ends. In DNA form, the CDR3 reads TGTGCCAGCAGTCCAAGGACAGCCAATACAGATACGCAGTATTTT. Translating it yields CASSPRTANTDTQYF.

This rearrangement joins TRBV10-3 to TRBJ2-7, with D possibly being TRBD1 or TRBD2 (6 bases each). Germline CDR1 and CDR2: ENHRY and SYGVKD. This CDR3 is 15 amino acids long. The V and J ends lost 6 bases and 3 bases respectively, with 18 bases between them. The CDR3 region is CAISPRDAGDYEQYF. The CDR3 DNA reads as TGTGCCATCAGCCCGCGGGACGCAGGGGACTACGAGCAGTACTTC.

This CDR3 reads CASRERESGTEAFF. CDR3 bases: TGCGCCAGCAGAGAAAGGGAGTCGGGCACTGAAGCTTTCTTT. The gene calls are TRBV5-1 and TRBJ1-1; D ambiguous. Looked up from germline, CDR1 is SGHRS and CDR2 is YFSETQ. V dropped 5 bases and J dropped 4 bases, with 15 bases sitting between them. This CDR3 has 14 amino acids.

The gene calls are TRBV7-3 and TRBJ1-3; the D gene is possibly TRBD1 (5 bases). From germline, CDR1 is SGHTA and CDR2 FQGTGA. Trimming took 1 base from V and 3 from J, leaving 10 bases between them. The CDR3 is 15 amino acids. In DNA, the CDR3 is TGTGCCAGCAGCTTAATGGGGGGAAGTGGAAACACCATATATTTT. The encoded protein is CASSLMGGSGNTIYF.

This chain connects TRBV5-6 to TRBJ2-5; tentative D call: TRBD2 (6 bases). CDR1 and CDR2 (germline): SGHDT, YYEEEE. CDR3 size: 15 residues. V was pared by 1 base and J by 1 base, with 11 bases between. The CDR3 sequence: CASSLRRVAQETQYF. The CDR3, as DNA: TGTGCCAGCAGCTTGCGGAGGGTAGCCCAAGAGACCCAGTACTTC.

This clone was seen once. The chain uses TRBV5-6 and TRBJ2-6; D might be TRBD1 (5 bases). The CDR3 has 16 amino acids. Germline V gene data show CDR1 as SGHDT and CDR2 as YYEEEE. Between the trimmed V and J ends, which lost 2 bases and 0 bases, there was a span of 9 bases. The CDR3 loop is CASSFFRDSGANVLTF. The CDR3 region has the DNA TGTGCCAGCAGCTTTTTCAGGGACTCTGGGGCCAACGTCCTGACTTTC.

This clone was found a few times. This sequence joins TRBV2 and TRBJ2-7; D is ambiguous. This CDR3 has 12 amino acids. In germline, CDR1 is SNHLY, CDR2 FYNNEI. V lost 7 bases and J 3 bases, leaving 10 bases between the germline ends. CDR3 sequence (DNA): TGTGCCAGCACGATCACAATCTACGAGCAGTACTTC. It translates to CASTITIYEQYF.

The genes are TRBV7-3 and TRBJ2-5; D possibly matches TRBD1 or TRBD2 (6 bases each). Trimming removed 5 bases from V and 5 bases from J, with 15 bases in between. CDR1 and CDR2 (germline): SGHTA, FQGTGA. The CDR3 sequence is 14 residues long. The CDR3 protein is CASSPGGLGETQYF. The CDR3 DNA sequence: TGTGCCAGCAGCCCCGGGGGCCTCGGGGAGACCCAGTACTTC.